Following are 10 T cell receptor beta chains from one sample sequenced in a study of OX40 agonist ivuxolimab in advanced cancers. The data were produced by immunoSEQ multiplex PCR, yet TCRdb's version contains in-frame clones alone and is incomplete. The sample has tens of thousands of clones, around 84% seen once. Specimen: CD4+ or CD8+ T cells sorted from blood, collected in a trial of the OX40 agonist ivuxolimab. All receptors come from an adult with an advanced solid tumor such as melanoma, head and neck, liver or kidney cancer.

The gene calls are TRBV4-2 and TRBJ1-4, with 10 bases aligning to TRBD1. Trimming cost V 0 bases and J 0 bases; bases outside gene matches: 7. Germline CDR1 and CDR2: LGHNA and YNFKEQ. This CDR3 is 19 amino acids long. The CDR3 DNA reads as TGTGCCAGCAGCCAAGATAGGGGACAGGGGTTCACAACTAATGAAAAACTGTTTTTT. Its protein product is CASSQDRGQGFTTNEKLFF.

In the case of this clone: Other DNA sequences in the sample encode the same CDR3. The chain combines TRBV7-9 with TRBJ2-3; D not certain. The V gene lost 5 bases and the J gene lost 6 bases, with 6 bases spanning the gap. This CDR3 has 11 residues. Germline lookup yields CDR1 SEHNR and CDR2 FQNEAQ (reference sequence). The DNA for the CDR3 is TGTGCCAGCAGCCCCAGGGATACGCAGTATTTT. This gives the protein CASSPRDTQYF.

DNA for the CDR3: TGCGCCAGCAGTCCACGGGCAGGGGGCTACGAGCAGTACTTC. Translated: CASSPRAGGYEQYF. V and J are TRBV5-1 and TRBJ2-7; TRBD1 aligns across 7 bases. Trimming at V came to 5 bases and at J to 3 bases, leaving 8 bases not matched to a gene. Germline CDR1 SGHRS, CDR2 YFSETQ. CDR3 size: 14 residues.

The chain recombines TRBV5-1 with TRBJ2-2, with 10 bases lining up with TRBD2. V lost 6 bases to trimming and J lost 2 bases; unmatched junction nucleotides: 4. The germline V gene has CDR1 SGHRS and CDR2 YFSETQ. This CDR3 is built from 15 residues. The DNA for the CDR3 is TGCGCCAGCACGCGGACTAGCGGTAACACCGGGGAGCTGTTTTTT. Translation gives CASTRTSGNTGELFF.

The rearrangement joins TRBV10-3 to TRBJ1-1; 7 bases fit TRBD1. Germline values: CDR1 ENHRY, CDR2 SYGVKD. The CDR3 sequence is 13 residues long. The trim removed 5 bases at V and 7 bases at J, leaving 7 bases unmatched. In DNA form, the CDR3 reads TGTGCCATCAGTAGAGACAGGGACCGTGAAGCTTTCTTT. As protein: CAISRDRDREAFF.

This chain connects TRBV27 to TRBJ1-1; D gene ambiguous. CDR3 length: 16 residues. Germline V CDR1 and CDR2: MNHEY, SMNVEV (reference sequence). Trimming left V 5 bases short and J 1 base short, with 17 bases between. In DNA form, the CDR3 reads TGTGCCAGCAGTACAAGTCCCCGGAATTCGAACACTGAAGCTTTCTTT. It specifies CASSTSPRNSNTEAFF.

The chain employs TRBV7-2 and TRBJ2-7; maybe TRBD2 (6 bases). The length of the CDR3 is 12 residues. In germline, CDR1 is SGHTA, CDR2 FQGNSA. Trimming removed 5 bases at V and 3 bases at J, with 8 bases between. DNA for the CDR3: TGTGCCAGCAGCAGGGACTTCTACGAGCAGTACTTC. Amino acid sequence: CASSRDFYEQYF. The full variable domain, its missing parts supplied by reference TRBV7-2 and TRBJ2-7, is GAGVSQSPSNKVTEKGKDVELRCDPISGHTALYWYRQSLGQGLEFLIYFQGNSAPDKSGLPSDRFSAERTGGSVSTLTIQRTQQEDSAVYLCASSRDFYEQYFGPGTRLTVT.

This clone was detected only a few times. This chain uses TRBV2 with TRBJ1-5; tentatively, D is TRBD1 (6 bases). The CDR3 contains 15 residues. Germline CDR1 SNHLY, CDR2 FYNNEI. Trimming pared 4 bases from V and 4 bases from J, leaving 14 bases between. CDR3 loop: CASSGLDSRNQPQHF. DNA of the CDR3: TGTGCCAGCAGTGGTTTGGACAGTAGGAATCAGCCCCAGCATTTT.

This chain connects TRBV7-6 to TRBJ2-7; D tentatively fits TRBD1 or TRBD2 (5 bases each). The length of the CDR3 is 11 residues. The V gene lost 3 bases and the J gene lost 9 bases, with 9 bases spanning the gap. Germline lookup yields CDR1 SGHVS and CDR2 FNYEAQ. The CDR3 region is CASSLSGAQYF. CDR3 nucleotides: TGTGCCAGCAGCTTGTCCGGGGCGCAGTACTTC. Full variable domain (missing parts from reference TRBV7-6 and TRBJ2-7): GAGVSQSPRYKVTKRGQDVALRCDPISGHVSLYWYRQALGQGPEFLTYFNYEAQQDKSGLPNDRFSAERPEGSISTLTIQRTEQRDSAMYRCASSLSGAQYFGPGTRLTVT.

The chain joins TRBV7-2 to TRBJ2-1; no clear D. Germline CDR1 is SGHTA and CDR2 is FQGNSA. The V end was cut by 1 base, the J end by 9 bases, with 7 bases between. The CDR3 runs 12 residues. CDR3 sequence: CASSLDVGEQFF. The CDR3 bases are TGTGCCAGCAGCTTAGACGTTGGTGAGCAGTTCTTC.